Listed here is a single T cell receptor beta chain. Here immunoSEQ multiplex PCR was the method, and the copy in TCRdb shows in-frame clones only, minus some. Among hundreds of thousands of clones, 80% to 90% were seen once, and the ten largest hold roughly 0.0089%. V was cut by 2 bases and J by 4 bases, with 8 bases left in between. The germline gives CDR1 SGHTA, CDR2 FQGNSA. The CDR3 contains 13 residues. The data were taken from a study of shared T cell receptors in the human thymus. The data were also submitted as part of a second study, on human thymus T cells. That work adds: Resections were taken during corrective heart surgery, and the thymus tissue came from these. Gene usage (both V and J) appeared biased in thymic and blood repertoires.

This chain uses TRBV7-2 with TRBJ1-2; D remains unclear. This receptor was identified in a boy less than two years old with a congenital heart defect. The material sequenced was thymocytes. The DNA of the CDR3 is TGTGCCAGCAGCTTACGATTCGGCTATGGCTACACCTTC. Translation gives CASSLRFGYGYTF. The complete variable domain, with remaining parts taken from reference TRBV7-2 and TRBJ1-2, reads GAGVSQSPSNKVTEKGKDVELRCDPISGHTALYWYRQSLGQGLEFLIYFQGNSAPDKSGLPSDRFSAERTGGSVSTLTIQRTQQEDSAVYLCASSLRFGYGYTFGSGTRLTVV.